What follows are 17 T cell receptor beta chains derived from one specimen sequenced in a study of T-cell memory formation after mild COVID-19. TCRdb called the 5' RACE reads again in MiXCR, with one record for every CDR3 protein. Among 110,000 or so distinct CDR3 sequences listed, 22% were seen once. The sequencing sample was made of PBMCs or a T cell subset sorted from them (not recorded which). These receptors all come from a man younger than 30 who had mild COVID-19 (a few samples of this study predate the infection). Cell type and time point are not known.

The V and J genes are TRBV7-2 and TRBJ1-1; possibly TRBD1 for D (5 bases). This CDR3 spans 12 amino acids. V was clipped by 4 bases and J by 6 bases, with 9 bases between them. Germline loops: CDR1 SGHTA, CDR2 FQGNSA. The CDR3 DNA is TGTGCCAGCAGCTATGACAGCTCTGAAGCTTTCTTT. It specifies CASSYDSSEAFF. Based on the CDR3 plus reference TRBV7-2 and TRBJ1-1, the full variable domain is GAGVSQSPSNKVTEKGKDVELRCDPISGHTALYWYRQSLGQGLEFLIYFQGNSAPDKSGLPSDRFSAERTGGSVSTLTIQRTQQEDSAVYLCASSYDSSEAFFGQGTRLTVV.

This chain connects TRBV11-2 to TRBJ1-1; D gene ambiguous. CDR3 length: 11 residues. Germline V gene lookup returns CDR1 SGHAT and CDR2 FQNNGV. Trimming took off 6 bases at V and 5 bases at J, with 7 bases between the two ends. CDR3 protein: CASRGGTEAFF. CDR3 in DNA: TGTGCCAGCAGGGGAGGGACTGAAGCTTTCTTT.

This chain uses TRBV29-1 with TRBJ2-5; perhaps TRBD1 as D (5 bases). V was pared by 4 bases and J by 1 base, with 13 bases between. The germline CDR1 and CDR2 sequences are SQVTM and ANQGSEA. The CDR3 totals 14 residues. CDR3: CSVVPSRAQETQYF. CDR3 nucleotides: TGCAGCGTTGTCCCCTCCAGGGCCCAAGAGACCCAGTACTTC.

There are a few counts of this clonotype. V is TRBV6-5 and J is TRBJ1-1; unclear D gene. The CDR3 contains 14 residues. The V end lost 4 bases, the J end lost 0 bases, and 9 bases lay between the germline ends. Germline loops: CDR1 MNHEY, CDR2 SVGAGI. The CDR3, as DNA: TGTGCCAGCAGTTTGTCAGTTATGAACACTGAAGCTTTCTTT. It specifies CASSLSVMNTEAFF.

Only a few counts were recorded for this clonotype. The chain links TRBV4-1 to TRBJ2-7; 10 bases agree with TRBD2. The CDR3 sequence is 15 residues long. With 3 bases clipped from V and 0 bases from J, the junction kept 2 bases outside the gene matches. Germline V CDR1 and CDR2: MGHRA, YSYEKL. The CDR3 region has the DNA TGCGCCAGCAGCCAGCTAGCGGGAGACTCCTACGAGCAGTACTTC. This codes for CASSQLAGDSYEQYF.

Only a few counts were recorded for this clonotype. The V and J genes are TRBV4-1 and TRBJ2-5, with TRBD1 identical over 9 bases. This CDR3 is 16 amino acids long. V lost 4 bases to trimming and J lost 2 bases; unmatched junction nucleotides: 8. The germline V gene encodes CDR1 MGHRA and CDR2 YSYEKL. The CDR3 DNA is TGCGCCAGCAGCCTGGAGGGACAGGGTTTTCAAGAGACCCAGTACTTC. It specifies CASSLEGQGFQETQYF.

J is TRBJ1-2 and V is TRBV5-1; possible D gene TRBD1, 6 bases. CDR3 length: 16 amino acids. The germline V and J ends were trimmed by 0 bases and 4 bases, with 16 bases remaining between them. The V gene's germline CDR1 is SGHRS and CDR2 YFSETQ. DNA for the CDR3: TGCGCCAGCAGCTTGGAATGGCCAGGGGCAAGCTATGGCTACACCTTC. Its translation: CASSLEWPGASYGYTF. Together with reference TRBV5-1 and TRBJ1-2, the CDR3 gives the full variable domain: KAGVTQTPRYLIKTRGQQVTLSCSPISGHRSVSWYQQTPGQGLQFLFEYFSETQRNKGNFPGRFSGRQFSNSRSEMNVSTLELGDSALYLCASSLEWPGASYGYTFGSGTRLTVV.

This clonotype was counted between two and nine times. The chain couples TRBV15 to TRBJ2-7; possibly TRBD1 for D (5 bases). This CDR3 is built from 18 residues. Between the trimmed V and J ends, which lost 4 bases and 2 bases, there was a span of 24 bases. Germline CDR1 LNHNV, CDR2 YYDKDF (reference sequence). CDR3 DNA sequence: TGTGCCACCAGCACTGGGGCCAAGCTCGGCCGTTCTCCCTACGAGCAGTACTTC. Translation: CATSTGAKLGRSPYEQYF.

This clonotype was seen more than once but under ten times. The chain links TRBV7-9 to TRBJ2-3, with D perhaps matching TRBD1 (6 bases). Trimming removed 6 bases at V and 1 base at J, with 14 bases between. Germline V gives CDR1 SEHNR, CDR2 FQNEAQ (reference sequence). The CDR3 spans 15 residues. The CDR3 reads CASSRTAWGTDTQYF. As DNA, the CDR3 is TGTGCCAGCAGTCGGACAGCTTGGGGCACAGATACGCAGTATTTT.

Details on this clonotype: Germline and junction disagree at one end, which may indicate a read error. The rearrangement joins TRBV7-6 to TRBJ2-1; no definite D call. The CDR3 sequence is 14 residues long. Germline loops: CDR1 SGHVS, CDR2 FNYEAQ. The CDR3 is CASSLLGPYTEQFF. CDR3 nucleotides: TGTGCCAGCAGCTTACTCGGGCCATACACTGAGCAGTTCTTC.

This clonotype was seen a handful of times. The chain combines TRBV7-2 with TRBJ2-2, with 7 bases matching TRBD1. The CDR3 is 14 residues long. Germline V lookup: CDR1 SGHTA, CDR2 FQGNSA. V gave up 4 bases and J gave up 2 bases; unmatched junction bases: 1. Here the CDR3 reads CASSWDSNTGELFF. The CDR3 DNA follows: TGTGCCAGCAGCTGGGACAGCAACACCGGGGAGCTGTTTTTT.

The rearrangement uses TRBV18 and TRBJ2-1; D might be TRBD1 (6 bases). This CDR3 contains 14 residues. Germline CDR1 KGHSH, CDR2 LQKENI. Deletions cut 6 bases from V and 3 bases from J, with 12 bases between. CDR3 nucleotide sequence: TGTGCCAGCTCTGTACAGGGTTTCTACAATGAGCAGTTCTTC. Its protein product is CASSVQGFYNEQFF.

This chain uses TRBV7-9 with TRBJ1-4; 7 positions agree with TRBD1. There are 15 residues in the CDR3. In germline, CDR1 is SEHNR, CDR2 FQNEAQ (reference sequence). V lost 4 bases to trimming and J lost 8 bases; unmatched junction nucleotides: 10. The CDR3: CASSSVDREREKLFF. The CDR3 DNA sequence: TGTGCCAGCAGCTCCGTCGACAGGGAGCGCGAAAAACTGTTTTTT.

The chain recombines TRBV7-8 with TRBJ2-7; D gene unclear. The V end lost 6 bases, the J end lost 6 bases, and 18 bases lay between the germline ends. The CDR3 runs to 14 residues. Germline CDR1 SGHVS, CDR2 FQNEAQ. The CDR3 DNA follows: TGTGCCAGCAGTCAGACTTTGGGGTTTCCCGAGCAGTACGTC. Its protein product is CASSQTLGFPEQYV.

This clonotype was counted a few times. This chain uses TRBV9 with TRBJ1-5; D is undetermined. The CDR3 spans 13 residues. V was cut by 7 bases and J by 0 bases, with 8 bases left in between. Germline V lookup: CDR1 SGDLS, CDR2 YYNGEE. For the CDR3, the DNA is TGTGCCAGCGGAGGGTTTAGCAATCAGCCCCAGCATTTT. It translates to CASGGFSNQPQHF. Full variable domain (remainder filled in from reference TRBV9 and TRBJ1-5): DSGVTQTPKHLITATGQRVTLRCSPRSGDLSVYWYQQSLDQGLQFLIQYYNGEERAKGNILERFSAQQFPDLHSELNLSSLELGDSALYFCASGGFSNQPQHFGDGTRLSIL.

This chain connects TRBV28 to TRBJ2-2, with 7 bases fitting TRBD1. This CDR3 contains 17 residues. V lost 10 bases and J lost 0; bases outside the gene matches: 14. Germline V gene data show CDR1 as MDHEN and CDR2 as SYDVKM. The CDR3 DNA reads TGTGCCAATCGTCTACGTGCCGGGACAGCGAACACCGGGGAGCTGTTTTTT. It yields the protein CANRLRAGTANTGELFF.

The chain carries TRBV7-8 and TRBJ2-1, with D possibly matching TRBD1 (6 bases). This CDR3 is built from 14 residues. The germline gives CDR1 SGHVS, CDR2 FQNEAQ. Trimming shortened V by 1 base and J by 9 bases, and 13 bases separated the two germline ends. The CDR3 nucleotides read TGTGCCAGCAGCTTAGGGTCCCAGGGGACTGAGCAGTTCTTC. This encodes CASSLGSQGTEQFF.